This record concerns one T cell receptor beta chain sequence. This specimen comes from a study of blood T cell repertoires in COVID-19. Study at large: The samples span acute and convalescent COVID-19 from the United States, Italy and Spain. Sample material is recorded as cDNA or gDNA derived from T cells, B-cell-depleted T cells, or PBMCs.

The V and J ends lost 0 bases and 5 bases, in that order; junction bases with no gene match: 9. Germline V gives CDR1 SGHRS, CDR2 YFSETQ. The CDR3 is 16 amino acids. Authors' processing steps: Nucleated cell number was recorded as an estimate derived from reference gene primer amplification. Sequencing was performed with immunoSEQ multiplex PCR; in TCRdb, only in-frame clones are kept and a portion is missing. The V and J calls and clone size were taken over from that table, and D and trimming were inferred from the DNA. The table shows 75,000 to 100,000 clones, with over 75% occurring only once. The sequenced sample was peripheral blood. The chain carries TRBV5-1 and TRBJ2-7; 9 positions match TRBD2. The clonotype was recovered from a human donor in a cohort sampled during active COVID-19. The CDR3 DNA reads TGCGCCAGCAGCTTGGGGGGTAGCGGGAGCACAAACGAGCAGTACTTC. This gives the protein CASSLGGSGSTNEQYF.